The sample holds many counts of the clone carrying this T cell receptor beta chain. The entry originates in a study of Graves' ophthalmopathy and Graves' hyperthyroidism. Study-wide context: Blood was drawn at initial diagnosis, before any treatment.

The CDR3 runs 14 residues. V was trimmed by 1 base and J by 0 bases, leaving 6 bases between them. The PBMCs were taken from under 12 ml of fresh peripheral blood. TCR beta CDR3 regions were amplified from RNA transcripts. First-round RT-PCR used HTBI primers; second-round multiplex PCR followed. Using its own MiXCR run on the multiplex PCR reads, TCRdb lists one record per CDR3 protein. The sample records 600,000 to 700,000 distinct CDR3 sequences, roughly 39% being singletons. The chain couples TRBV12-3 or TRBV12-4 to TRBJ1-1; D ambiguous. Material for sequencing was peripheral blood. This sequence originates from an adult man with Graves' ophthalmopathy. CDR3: CASSLVKLNTEAFF. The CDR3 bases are TGTGCCAGCAGTTTAGTTAAGCTGAACACTGAAGCTTTCTTT.